This TCR beta chain was captured in a study of T cell responses to AZD1222 COVID-19 vaccine. Findings and caveats of the study: Baseline seropositives among AZD1222 recipients totaled only five to seven. Donors in the cohort were predominantly white British and more often female, and clonal diversity was possibly underestimated. The study reported that nearly half of spike-specific TCRs target unmutated variant regions.

Sequencing used immunoSEQ multiplex PCR; TCRdb keeps in-frame clones, though not all of them. Here the sample spans roughly 140,000 clones, more than 85% being singletons. Comment on this clone: Its antigen is currently unknown.

The CDR3 loop spans 14 amino acids. The germline V gene has CDR1 SGHKS and CDR2 YYEKEE (reference sequence). V lost 5 bases to trimming and J lost 9 bases, with 15 bases between them. The sample was peripheral blood, taken 28 days after the second AZD1222 dose. The TCR was taken from an adult who received the AZD1222 COVID-19 vaccine. V gene TRBV5-5 combines with J gene TRBJ1-6; possible D gene TRBD1, 5 bases. CDR3 amino acids: CASRGAVSGSPLHF. DNA of the CDR3: TGTGCCAGCAGAGGGGCCGTCTCGGGTTCACCCCTCCACTTT. Full variable domain (rest looked up from reference TRBV5-5 and TRBJ1-6): DAGVTQSPTHLIKTRGQQVTLRCSPISGHKSVSWYQQVLGQGPQFIFQYYEKEERGRGNFPDRFSARQFPNYSSELNVNALLLGDSALYLCASRGAVSGSPLHFGNGTRLTVT.